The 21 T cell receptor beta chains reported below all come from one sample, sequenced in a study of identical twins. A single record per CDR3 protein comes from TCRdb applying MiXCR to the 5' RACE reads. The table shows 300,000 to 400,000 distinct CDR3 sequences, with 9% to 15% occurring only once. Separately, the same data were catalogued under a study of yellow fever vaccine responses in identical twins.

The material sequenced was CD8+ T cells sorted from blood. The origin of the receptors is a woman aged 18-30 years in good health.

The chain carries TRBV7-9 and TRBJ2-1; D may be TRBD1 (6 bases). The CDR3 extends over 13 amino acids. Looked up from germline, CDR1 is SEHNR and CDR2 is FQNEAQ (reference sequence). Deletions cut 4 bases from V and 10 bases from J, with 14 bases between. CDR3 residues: CASSSYRGQEQFF. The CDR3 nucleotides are TGTGCCAGCAGCTCCTACCGCGGACAGGAGCAGTTCTTC. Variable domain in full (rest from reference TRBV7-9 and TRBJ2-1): DTGVSQNPRHKITKRGQNVTFRCDPISEHNRLYWYRQTLGQGPEFLTYFQNEAQLEKSRLLSDRFSAERPKGSFSTLEIQRTEQGDSAMYLCASSSYRGQEQFFGPGTRLTVL.

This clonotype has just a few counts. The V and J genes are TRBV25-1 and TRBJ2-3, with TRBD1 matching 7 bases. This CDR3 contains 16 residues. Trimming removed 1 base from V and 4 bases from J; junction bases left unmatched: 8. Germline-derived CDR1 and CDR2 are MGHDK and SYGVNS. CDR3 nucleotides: TGTGCCAGCAGTGAATTGGGGACAGCCACACCAGATACGCAGTATTTT. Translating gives CASSELGTATPDTQYF.

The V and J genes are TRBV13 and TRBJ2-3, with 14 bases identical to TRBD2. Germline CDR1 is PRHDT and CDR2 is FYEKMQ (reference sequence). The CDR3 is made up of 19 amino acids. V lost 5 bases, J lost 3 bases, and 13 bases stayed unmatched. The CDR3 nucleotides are TGTGCCAGCAGCGACAGGTCCGGGACTAGCGGGGGAAATACAGATACGCAGTATTTT. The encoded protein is CASSDRSGTSGGNTDTQYF.

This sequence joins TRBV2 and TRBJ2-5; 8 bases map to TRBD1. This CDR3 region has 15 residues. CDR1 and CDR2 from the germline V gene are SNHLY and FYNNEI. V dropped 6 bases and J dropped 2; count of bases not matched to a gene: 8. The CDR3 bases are TGTGCCAGCAGAGCAGGGACAGGTGGGCAAGAGACCCAGTACTTC. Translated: CASRAGTGGQETQYF.

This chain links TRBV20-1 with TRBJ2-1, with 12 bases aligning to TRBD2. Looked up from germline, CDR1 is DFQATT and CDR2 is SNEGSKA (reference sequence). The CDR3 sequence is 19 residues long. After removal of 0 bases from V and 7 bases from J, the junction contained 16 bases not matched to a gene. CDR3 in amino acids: CSARDTYGASGRAGNEQFF. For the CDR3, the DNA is TGCAGTGCTAGAGACACCTATGGGGCTAGCGGGAGGGCCGGGAATGAGCAGTTCTTC.

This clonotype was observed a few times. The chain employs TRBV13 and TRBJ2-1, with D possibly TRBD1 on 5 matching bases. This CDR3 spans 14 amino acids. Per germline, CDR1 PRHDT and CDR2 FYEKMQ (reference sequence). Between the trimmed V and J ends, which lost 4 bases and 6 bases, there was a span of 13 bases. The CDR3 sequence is CASSSVDGANEQFF. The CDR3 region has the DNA TGTGCCAGCAGCTCGGTGGATGGGGCCAATGAGCAGTTCTTC.

This chain's CDR3 is CASSQGVGGQRSYEQYF. The CDR3 DNA reads TGTGCCAGCAGCCAAGGTGTCGGGGGACAGCGTTCCTACGAGCAGTACTTC. The V call is TRBV3-1, the J call TRBJ2-7, with D maybe TRBD1 (7 bases). V shed 1 base and J shed 1 base, with 17 bases lying between them. From germline, CDR1 is LGHDT and CDR2 YNNKEL (reference sequence). CDR3 length: 17 amino acids.

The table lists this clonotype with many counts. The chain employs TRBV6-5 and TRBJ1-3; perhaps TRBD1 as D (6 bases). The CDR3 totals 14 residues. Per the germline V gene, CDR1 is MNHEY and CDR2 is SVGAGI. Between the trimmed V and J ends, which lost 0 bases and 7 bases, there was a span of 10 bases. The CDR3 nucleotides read TGTGCCAGCAGTTACTCCCCTGGGGGCAACACCATATATTTT. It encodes CASSYSPGGNTIYF.

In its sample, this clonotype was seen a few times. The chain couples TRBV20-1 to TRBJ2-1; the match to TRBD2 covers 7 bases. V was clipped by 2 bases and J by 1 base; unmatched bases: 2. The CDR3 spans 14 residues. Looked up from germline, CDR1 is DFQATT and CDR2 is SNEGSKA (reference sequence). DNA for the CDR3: TGCAGTGCTAGATCTAGCGGATCCTACAATGAGCAGTTCTTC. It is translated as CSARSSGSYNEQFF.

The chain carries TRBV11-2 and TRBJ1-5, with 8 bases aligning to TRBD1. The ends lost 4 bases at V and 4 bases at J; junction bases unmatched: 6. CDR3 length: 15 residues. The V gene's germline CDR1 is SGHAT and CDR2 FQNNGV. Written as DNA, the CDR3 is TGTGCCAGCAGCTCTACACAGGGGGAGAATCAGCCCCAGCATTTT. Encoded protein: CASSSTQGENQPQHF.

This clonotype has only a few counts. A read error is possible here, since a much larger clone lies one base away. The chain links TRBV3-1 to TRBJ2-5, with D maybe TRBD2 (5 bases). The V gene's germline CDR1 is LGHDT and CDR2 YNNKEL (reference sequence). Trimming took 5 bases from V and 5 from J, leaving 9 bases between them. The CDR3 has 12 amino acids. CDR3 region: CASSWEWETQYF. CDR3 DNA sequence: TGTGCCAGCAGCTGGGAGTGGGAGACCCAGTACTTC.

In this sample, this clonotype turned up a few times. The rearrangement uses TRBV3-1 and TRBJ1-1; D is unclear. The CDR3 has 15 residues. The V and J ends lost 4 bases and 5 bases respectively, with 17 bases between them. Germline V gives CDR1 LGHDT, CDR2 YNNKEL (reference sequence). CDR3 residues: CASSLEALGGTEAFF. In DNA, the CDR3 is TGTGCCAGCAGCCTAGAAGCCCTCGGCGGGACTGAAGCTTTCTTT.

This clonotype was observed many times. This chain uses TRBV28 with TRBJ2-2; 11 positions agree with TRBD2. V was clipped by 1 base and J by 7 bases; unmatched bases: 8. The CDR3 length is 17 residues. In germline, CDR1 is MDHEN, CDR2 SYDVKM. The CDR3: CASSLYGTSGEHGELFF. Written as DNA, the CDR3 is TGTGCCAGCAGTTTATACGGGACTAGCGGTGAACACGGGGAGCTGTTTTTT.

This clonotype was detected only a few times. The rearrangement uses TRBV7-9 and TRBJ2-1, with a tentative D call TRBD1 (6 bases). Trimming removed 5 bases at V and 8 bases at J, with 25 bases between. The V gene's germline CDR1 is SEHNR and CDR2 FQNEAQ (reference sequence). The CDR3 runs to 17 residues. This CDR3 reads CASSIRTGTTKGDEQFF. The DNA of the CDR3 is TGTGCCAGCAGCATCCGAACCGGGACCACGAAGGGGGATGAGCAGTTCTTC.

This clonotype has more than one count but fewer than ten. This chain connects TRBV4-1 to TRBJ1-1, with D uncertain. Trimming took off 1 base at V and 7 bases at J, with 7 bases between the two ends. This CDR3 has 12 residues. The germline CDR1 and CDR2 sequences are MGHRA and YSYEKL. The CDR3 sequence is CASSQGRSEAFF. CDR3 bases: TGCGCCAGCAGCCAAGGGAGGAGTGAAGCTTTCTTT.

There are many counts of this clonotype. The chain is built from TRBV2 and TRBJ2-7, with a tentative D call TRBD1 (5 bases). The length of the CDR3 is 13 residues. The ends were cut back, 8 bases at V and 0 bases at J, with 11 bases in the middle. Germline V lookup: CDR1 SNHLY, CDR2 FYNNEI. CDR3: CASEDSYSYEQYF. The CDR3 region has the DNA TGTGCCAGCGAAGACAGTTACTCCTACGAGCAGTACTTC.

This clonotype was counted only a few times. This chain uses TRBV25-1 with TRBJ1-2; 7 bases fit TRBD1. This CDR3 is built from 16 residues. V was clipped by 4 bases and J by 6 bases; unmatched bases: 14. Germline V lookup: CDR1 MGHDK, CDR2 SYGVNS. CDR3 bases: TGTGCCAGCAGTGCATACCTCCGGGACAGTTTGAATGGCTACACCTTC. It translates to CASSAYLRDSLNGYTF.

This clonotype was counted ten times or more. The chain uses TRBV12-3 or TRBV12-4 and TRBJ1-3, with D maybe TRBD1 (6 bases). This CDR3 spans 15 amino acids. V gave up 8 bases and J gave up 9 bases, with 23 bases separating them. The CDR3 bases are TGTGCCAGCGCCCCCGTGGGGGCGGGTTCGAGCACCATATATTTT. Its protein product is CASAPVGAGSSTIYF.

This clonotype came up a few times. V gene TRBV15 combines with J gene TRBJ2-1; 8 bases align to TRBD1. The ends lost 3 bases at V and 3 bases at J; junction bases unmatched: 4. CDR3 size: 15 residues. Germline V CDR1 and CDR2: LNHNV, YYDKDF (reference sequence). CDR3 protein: CATSSDRGLYNEQFF. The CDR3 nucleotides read TGTGCCACCAGCAGCGACAGGGGTCTCTACAATGAGCAGTTCTTC. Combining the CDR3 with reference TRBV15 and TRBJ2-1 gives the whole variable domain DAMVIQNPRYQVTQFGKPVTLSCSQTLNHNVMYWYQQKSSQAPKLLFHYYDKDFNNEADTPDNFQSRRPNTSFCFLDIRSPGLGDTAMYLCATSSDRGLYNEQFFGPGTRLTVL.

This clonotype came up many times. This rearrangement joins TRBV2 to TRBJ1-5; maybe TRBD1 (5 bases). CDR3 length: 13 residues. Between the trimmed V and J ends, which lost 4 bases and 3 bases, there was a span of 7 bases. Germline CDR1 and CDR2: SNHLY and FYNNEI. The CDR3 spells CASSGQINQPQHF. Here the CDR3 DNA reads TGTGCCAGCAGTGGACAGATCAATCAGCCCCAGCATTTT.

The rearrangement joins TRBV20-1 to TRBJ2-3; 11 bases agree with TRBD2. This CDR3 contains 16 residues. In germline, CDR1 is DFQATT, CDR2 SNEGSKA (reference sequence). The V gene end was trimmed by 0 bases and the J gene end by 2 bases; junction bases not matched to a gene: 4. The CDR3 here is CSARDLAGGFTDTQYF. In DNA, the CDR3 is TGCAGTGCTAGAGATCTAGCGGGGGGTTTCACAGATACGCAGTATTTT.